Detailed here is one T cell receptor (beta chain). The CDR3 covers 16 residues. CDR1 is KGHDR and CDR2 is SFDVKD in the germline V gene. J gave up 5 bases and V 5 bases, and 8 bases lay outside the gene matches. TCRdb's table, derived via immunoSEQ multiplex PCR, lists solely in-frame clones and lacks some. The top ten clones hold roughly 4.5% of a sample with 100,000 to 150,000 clones, about 87% of them seen once. This entry comes from a study of T cell responses to AZD1222 COVID-19 vaccine. This sample comprised peripheral blood, obtained on day 0 of AZD1222 vaccination. This chain links TRBV24-1 with TRBJ2-1; 10 nucleotides align to TRBD2. The clonotype originates from an adult in good health. The CDR3 region has the DNA TGTGCCACCAGTGGGGAAAAGCGGGAGGGCCACAATGAGCAGTTCTTC. Protein: CATSGEKREGHNEQFF.